This TCR beta chain was obtained from a study of shared clonotypes between healthy human individuals (dated by TCRdb to 2019 to 2021). Some background on the complete study: A couple of women and a few men aged 18 to 49 years were included in the cohort. For each donor, CD4 naive and CD4 memory were each given three plates, CD8 naive was given two plates, and CD8 memory was given one plate. The study deeply sequenced blood TCR repertoires of about five healthy adults to estimate repertoire size and the extent of clonotype sharing between individuals. To increase sequencing depth and limit assay-specific biases, TCR repertoire library preparation and sequencing were carried out by different laboratories using diverse techniques. Each donor's leukapheresis produced roughly between about 0.9 and 9.5 billion PBMCs.

Overall results and qualifications from the work: The small number of donors limited the genetic and exposure-history diversity represented. Compared with non-shared clonotypes, the clonotypes found in all four sorted-subset donors had higher generation probabilities. Only blood was sampled, and tissue TCR repertoires likely differ from those in blood. Pairwise subsampling led to the expectation that sequencing depth would affect the degree of clonotype sharing among donors. Even with the large sequencing depth, rarefaction of the sorted-subset datasets indicated that sequencing was incomplete. Across a few donors, roughly 5% of naive CD4, roughly 3.5% of naive CD8, under 2.5% of memory CD4, and over 0.35% of memory CD8 clonotypes were shared. Estimated clonotype richness was generally larger for naive than for memory subsets.

For this clone: No cognate antigen has been identified for it. No qualities accompany the bases; no much larger clone lies one base away.

For the CD8 naive samples, CD45RO-negative cells were positively selected for CCR7, yielding a CD45RA+CCR7+ population from which TemRA cells were excluded. Healthy HIV-negative adults with no recently reported acute infections or vaccinations were included as donors. Every donor was a Caucasian adult living in Nashville, Tennessee, USA. Blood was collected by leukapheresis, and PBMCs were isolated by Ficoll-Histopaque density gradient centrifugation and then cryopreserved in liquid nitrogen vapor phase. Purity and quantity of every magnetically sorted T cell population were checked by analytical flow cytometry. From each sorted fraction, genomic DNA was isolated and quantified by UV absorbance on a Nanodrop 2000c. Using the deep immunoSEQ assay, TCR CDR3 regions were amplified from genomic DNA by multiplex PCR. Genomic DNA extracted from each cell subset was distributed evenly over all wells of several immunoSEQ 96-well plates, and each plate served as one replicate. For sorted subsets, around 200 ng genomic DNA, equal to tens of thousands of T cell genomes, was loaded into each replicate PCR. Purified libraries were quantified with a Qubit 3.0 fluorometer, sized on a Bioanalyzer 2100, and re-quantified with the KAPA Library Quantification kit. Every immunoSEQ 96-well plate was sequenced on a dedicated single-read 150-cycle Illumina NextSeq 550 flow cell. In the authors' own workflow: The immunoSEQ output contained only junctional sequences without quality scores, so filtering could not match that applied to full-length reads. Sequences were annotated with PyIR, a Python wrapper for IgBLAST v1.9, using IMGT germline references to assign V/J genes and CDR3. Any read was removed if the V/J assignment was weak (E-value above 1e-6), the CDR3 was missing, or the read contained stop codons, out-of-frame junctions, or ambiguous translated residues. V3J clonotypes were defined as sequences sharing the same inferred V gene, J gene, and CDR3 amino acid sequence. Percentage overlap between repertoires was calculated by dividing the number of shared unique clonotypes by the size of the smaller repertoire. Repertoire richness was assessed with RTK rarefaction, the Chao1 estimator, and Recon v2.1 estimates of unobserved clonotypes. OLGA was used to compute generation probabilities for all TCRbeta clonotypes that the gDNA method yielded from several donors. TCRdb limited this immuneACCESS table to in-frame rearrangements with V and J called. A share of clones is missing; checked studies link under half to unresolved V genes, and the rest is unexplained. That table furnishes V, J and clone size, whereas the DNA furnished D and trimming. In all, the sample holds 2 million or so clones, and about 95% of those were seen once. The biggest ten clones account for 0.9% to 1.4% of the sample.

The sample taken for sequencing was naive CD8+ T cells sorted from blood. The cell subset or site label here, explained by the study, means: CD45RA+CCR7+. The TCR sequence derives from a young man in good health.

Here is the DNA: TGTGCCAGCAGTGAAGTCCAACTTGGGTCTGGAAACACCATATATTTT. This translates into CASSEVQLGSGNTIYF. Recombination connected TRBV6-1 to TRBJ1-3; no confident D gene assignment can be made. Reading the germline V gene gives CDR1 MNHNS and CDR2 SASEGT. Trimming at the junction amounts to 1 base on V and 1 base on J, and the germline ends lie 11 bases apart. Reading from cysteine to phenylalanine, the CDR3 counts 16 amino acids. Kept here is only the CDR3 DNA, which spans 48 bases and is read in frame from base 1.